In this sample, the clone carrying this T cell receptor beta chain turned up a few times. As yet, its antigen is unknown. The sample belongs to a study of cytomegalovirus exposure and HLA in healthy donors. The PCR contained 60 Vbeta and 13 Jbeta primers. Using immunoSEQ multiplex PCR, the repertoire was profiled, and TCRdb retains in-frame clones only, with some absent. Of more than 85,000 clones listed, around 84% are singletons. Notes on the study in general: Diagnosis of cytomegalovirus status made by the classifier reportedly showed high specificity and sensitivity. Fewer N-insertions than the roughly 630-donor mean were reportedly shown by an Asian-associated ancestry cluster in a later analysis. Earlier findings revealed that most TCR beta V segments proved productive either about 87% or about 30% of the time.

Looked up from germline, CDR1 is LNHDA and CDR2 is SQIVND (reference sequence). The V and J ends lost 6 bases and 3 bases respectively, with 11 bases between them. The CDR3 has 14 residues. Sequences were obtained from PBMCs. This receptor was taken from a man aged 25-45 years in good health and CMV-seronegative. V gene TRBV19 combines with J gene TRBJ1-4; a possible D gene is TRBD1 (6 bases). This chain's CDR3 is CASSHRAPNEKLFF. DNA of the CDR3: TGTGCCAGTAGCCACAGGGCCCCTAATGAAAAACTGTTTTTT.